This TCR beta chain was recovered during a study of cytomegalovirus exposure and HLA in healthy donors (dated by TCRdb to the late 2010s). A note on the overall study: An earlier analysis of 587 of the donors reported about 260 Gb of sequence data and around 120 million unique TCR beta sequences obtained from about 179 million T cells. An early release that covered 640 HLA-typed donors contained 250 to 350 gigabases of sequencing data and about 93 million unique TCR sequences. Among the roughly 390 genotyped donors, around 81% belonged to the genetic ancestry cluster associated with self-reported Caucasian donors. The study aimed to test whether cataloging public T cell receptors could reveal signatures of past pathogen exposure. The study profiled the T cell repertoires of about 640 subjects by immunosequencing and related them to cytomegalovirus serostatus. Along with the approximately 600-subject first cohort, a separate validation cohort of approximately 110 different subjects was used. The study combined high-throughput TCR immunosequencing, statistical association of individual TCRs with disease status, and machine learning to predict cytomegalovirus infection status. In a later analysis, previously published TCR beta repertoires from more than 500 donors were re-analyzed and high-resolution HLA genotyping was added so that TCR occurrence patterns could be studied. The later analysis used no new phenotypic data to find candidate immune exposures, relying instead on TCR beta sequences and their occurrence across donors. To decide whether each TCR beta V gene segment behaved as functional or pseudogenic, an earlier analysis of approximately 590 of the donors relied on high-throughput TCR beta sequencing. Donor age, sex, ethnicity and CMV serostatus were compiled together with the repertoire data. A later genetic analysis used genome-wide SNP genotypes for about three fifths of the 666 donors, treating that subset as a discovery cohort. All discovery cohort repertoires had been generated on a single sequencing platform. Both class I and class II loci were covered by HLA typing, at four-digit resolution. The number of typed donors differed by locus: about 620-640 for A, B, C, DRB1 and DQB1; 522 for DQA1; 600 to 610 for DPA1; and 400 to 480 for DPB1. Several DR-DQ haplotypes were handled as single units for association and clustering because linkage in the cohort was strong. On average, roughly 250,000 unique TCR beta nucleotide sequences were sequenced per donor among 398 genotyped donors of the cohort, with around 19% of those sequences being non-productive.

Library preparation employed the immunoSEQ multiplex PCR assay. A mixture of 60 forward primers for TCR Vbeta segments and 13 reverse primers for TCR Jbeta segments was used in the multiplex PCR. A multiplex PCR assay on genomic DNA amplified the CDR3 region of rearranged TCR beta genes. On the Illumina HiSeq System, the amplified TCR beta libraries were sequenced as 87-base-pair reads. The original methods were these. A later analysis counted about 80 million unique TCR beta chains across the 666 repertoires, and 10 million to 11 million of these chains were shared by at least two donors. Raw reads were error-corrected and collapsed into unique sequences with a nearest-neighbor algorithm that merged closely related sequences to remove PCR and sequencing errors. CDR3 sequences were aligned to IMGT reference sequences to assign V, D and J gene segments. For a sequence to be retained, a match of at least six nucleotides was required to both a V gene segment and a J gene segment. Rearrangements were called productive when the CDR3 lacked stop codons and stayed in frame with V and J; all others were non-productive. CDR3 was defined by IMGT convention, running from the second conserved V-encoded cysteine to the conserved J-encoded phenylalanine. The earlier analysis of 587 of the donors excluded sequences that lacked an unambiguous match to a single V gene segment. An earlier analysis of approximately 590 of the donors classified V segments as functional when productive rearrangements were above 56.7% and as segregating when the standard deviation between donors was above 5%. A statistical classification framework was built to diagnose cytomegalovirus status from the catalog of TCR beta chain sequences. V and J gene assignment, in a later analysis, came from comparing TCR nucleotide sequences with IMGT/GENE-DB human TR gene sequences. A later analysis assigned CDR3 sequences and most-parsimonious VDJ recombination scenarios with the TCRdist pipeline. In a later analysis, each TCR beta chain was defined by its CDR3 amino acid sequence together with its V-gene family, and reads lacking a unique V-gene family were excluded. In a later analysis, 550 to 650 highly shared, low-generation-probability nucleotide sequences were removed to address suspected cross-contamination and a sequencing artifact. In a later analysis, a clonal expansion index for each public chain was calculated from normalized within-repertoire ranks of inferred template counts. In a later analysis, generation probabilities were computed with a VDJ recombination model fitted to out-of-frame rearrangements, and the resulting probabilities were checked against IGoR. Hypergeometric tests were used in a later analysis to score TCR-TCR, TCR-HLA and TCR-CMV co-occurrence, with a repertoire-size bias correction applied to the TCR pairs. False discovery rates were estimated in a later analysis by permuting HLA or CMV assignments 20 times. In a later analysis, co-occurring TCRs were grouped with DBSCAN, and TCRdist sequence similarity was added when clustering was performed within HLA-allele-positive subsets. Co-occurrence clustering excluded repertoires with fewer than 30,000 or more than 120,000 public chains, plus five with anomalous nucleotide sharing. TCRdb provides this immuneACCESS table in a form limited to in-frame rearrangements. Some clones are lacking; in checked studies, under half of them reflect an unresolved V gene, and why the rest are absent is not known. That table gives V, J and clone size, and the DNA gave D and trimming. The sample's table lists a count of some 48,000 clones. The leading ten clones occupy less than 2.5% of the sample.

The paper as a whole reports these results and caveats: It was suggested by the authors that the approach could potentially be generalized to other disease states and immunological phenotypes. A later analysis found that TCR association rates varied across HLA loci, with DRB1 alleles showing the most associated TCRs and HLA-C alleles the fewest. HLA typing was unavailable for some donors at each locus, so association tests used only the typed subset. Cytomegalovirus status was reported to be diagnosed by the classifier with high specificity and sensitivity in both the original and validation cohorts. In a later analysis, HLA-associated TCR beta chains were found to be more clonally expanded and to have lower generation probabilities than equally common non-associated chains. The cohort was sequenced for TCR beta chains only, and without alpha or paired-chain data the features that could be detected were limited. Across donors, most TCR sequences were observed very rarely, whereas some public TCRs were present in many individuals. A later genetic analysis associated a missense DCLRE1C variant with V-gene and J-gene trimming of TCR beta chains, and an independent cohort replicated the association. A cluster of highly shared sequence variants was judged likely to represent a technical artifact of the sequencing pipeline. When HLA alleles, especially DR and DQ, strongly co-occurred, attributing TCR associations to individual alleles was difficult. Some IMGT-functional V segments, including TRBV6-2 and TRBV6-3, could not be distinguished by the 87-base-pair reads and were therefore excluded. Specific HLA alleles were associated with 16,951 TCR beta sequences at a false discovery rate of 0.05 in a later analysis. Three of the identified cytomegalovirus-associated TCR beta chains were confirmed in vitro to be specific for cytomegalovirus antigens. A total of fewer than 200 TCR beta chains were listed by the study as associated with cytomegalovirus. Immune exposure information for the cohort was limited to CMV serostatus. Sequencing depth was assumed to be roughly uniform across donors in the presence/absence analyses, though that assumption may not hold. Broadly in line with IMGT annotations, most TCR beta V segments showed up in productive rearrangements about 87% or about 30% of the time in an earlier analysis of 450 to 750 of the donors. In a later analysis, most CMV-associated TCR beta chains were found to appear HLA-restricted, with HLA associations seemingly driven largely by CMV exposure. Correlated functional status among segregating V segments might reflect linkage disequilibrium, but an unknown experimental factor could not be ruled out. A further reported finding was that TCR beta sequences accurately predicted the HLA-A and HLA-B alleles for most subjects in the first cohort. A later genetic analysis reported fewer N-insertions in productive TCRs among donors in an Asian-associated ancestry cluster than the 666-donor mean. A later analysis reported that several top co-occurrence clusters appeared linked to parvovirus B19, influenza, CMV and Epstein-Barr virus. Over 15 rarely observed V segments, including chromosome 9 orphons, were excluded from the earlier analysis of some 590 of the donors because counts were too low.

V has 7 bases trimmed and J has 10 bases trimmed; junction bases matching no gene number 8. The germline V gene sets CDR1 to SQVTM and CDR2 to ANQGSEA. The CDR3, from cysteine to phenylalanine, totals 11 residues. Just CDR3 DNA is preserved here, 33 bases in frame from base 1. The cohort comprised around 700 healthy bone marrow donors. At the time of sampling, every cohort member was nominally healthy, though immune exposures that went unrecorded were likely present. The donor was CMV seronegative and was included in the group of hundreds of seronegative cohort members. A peripheral blood sample was provided by each donor, and peripheral blood mononuclear cells were used for TCR beta sequencing. The Qiagen DNeasy Blood Extraction Kit was used to extract genomic DNA from the blood cell samples. As for this clone: No antigen is known for it.

This receptor was obtained from a woman in her thirties or forties in good health and CMV-seronegative. The V gene is TRBV29-1 and the J gene is TRBJ1-1, and 8 bases in between align with TRBD1. Sequencing was done on a sample of PBMCs. The CDR3 is CSGRQGKGAFF. The DNA is TGCAGCGGGAGACAGGGGAAAGGAGCTTTCTTT.